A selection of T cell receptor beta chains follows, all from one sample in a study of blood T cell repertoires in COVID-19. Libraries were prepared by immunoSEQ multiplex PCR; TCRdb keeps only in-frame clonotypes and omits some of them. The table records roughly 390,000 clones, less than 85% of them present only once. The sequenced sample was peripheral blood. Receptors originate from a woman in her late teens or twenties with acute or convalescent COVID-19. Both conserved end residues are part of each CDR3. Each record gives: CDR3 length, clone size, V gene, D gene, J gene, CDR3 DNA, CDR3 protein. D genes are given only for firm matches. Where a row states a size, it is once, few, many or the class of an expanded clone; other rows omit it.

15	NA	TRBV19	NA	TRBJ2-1	TGTGCCAGTATGGATAGGACGGGGGTCTACAATGAGCAGTTCTTC	CASMDRTGVYNEQFF
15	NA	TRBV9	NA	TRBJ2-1	TGTGCCAGCAGCGCCTCAGGGAACCACTACAATGAGCAGTTCTTC	CASSASGNHYNEQFF
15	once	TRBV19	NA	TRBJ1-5	TGTGCCAGTAGTATGGGGGGTGCGGGCAATCAGCCCCAGCATTTT	CASSMGGAGNQPQHF
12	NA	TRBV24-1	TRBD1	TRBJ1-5	TGTGCCACCGGACAGGGAAACCAGCCCCAGCATTTT	CATGQGNQPQHF
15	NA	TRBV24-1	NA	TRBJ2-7	TGTGCCACCAGTGACTCGGACACCAGCTCCTACGAGCAGTACTTC	CATSDSDTSSYEQYF
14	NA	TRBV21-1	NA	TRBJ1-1	TGTGCCAGCACTTATATATATTGGAACACTGAAGCTTTCTTT	CASTYIYWNTEAFF
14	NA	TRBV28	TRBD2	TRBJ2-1	TGTGCCAGCAGCGGGACGGGAGGTCACAATGAGCAGTTCTTC	CASSGTGGHNEQFF
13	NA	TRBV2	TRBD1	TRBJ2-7	TGTGCCAGCCGACGGACAGGGGCGTACGAGCAGTACTTC	CASRRTGAYEQYF
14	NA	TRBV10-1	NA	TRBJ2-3	TGCGCCAGCAGTCAGCGAGAGGGCACAGATACGCAGTATTTT	CASSQREGTDTQYF
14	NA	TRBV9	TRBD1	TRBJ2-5	TGTGCCAGCAGCGTAGGGTCGACAGGGGAGGCCCAGTACTTC	CASSVGSTGEAQYF
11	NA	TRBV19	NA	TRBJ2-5	TGTGCCACCAGGGGTGCAGAGACCCAGTACTTC	CATRGAETQYF
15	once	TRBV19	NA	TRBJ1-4	TGTGCCAGTAGTATAAGGGGTGCAACTAATGAAAAACTGTTTTTT	CASSIRGATNEKLFF
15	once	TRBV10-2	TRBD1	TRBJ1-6	TGCGCCAGCAGTGAAGGGACAGGGGGCAATTCACCCCTCCACTTT	CASSEGTGGNSPLHF
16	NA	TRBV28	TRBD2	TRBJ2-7	TGTGCCAGCAGTTTATGGGGGACTAGCGGGATCTACGAGCAGTACTTC	CASSLWGTSGIYEQYF
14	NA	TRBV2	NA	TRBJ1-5	TGTGCCAGCAGGGACAGCCAGACCTCTCAGCCCCAGCATTTT	CASRDSQTSQPQHF
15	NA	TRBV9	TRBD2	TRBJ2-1	TGTGCCAGCAGCGAGGGTAGCGGGAGTTTCTATGAGCAGTTCTTC	CASSEGSGSFYEQFF
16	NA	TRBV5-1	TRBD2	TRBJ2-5	TGCGCCAGCAGCGACGGACTAGCGGGGGGACAAGAGACCCAGTACTTC	CASSDGLAGGQETQYF
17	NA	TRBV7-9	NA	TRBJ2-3	TGTGCCAGCAGCTGGGAGTCCGACGGACGTAGCACAGATACGCAGTATTTT	CASSWESDGRSTDTQYF
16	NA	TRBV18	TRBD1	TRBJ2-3	TGTGCCAGCTCACCCCCCGACAGGGGCTACACAGATACGCAGTATTTT	CASSPPDRGYTDTQYF
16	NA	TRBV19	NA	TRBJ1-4	TGTGCCAGTAGTCAATACCGGGGGGCAACTAATGAAAAACTGTTTTTT	CASSQYRGATNEKLFF
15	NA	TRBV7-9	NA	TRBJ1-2	TGTGCCAGCAGCCCGACCGAGGGGGTCGAGAATGGCTACACCTTC	CASSPTEGVENGYTF
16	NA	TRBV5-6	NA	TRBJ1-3	TGTGCCAGCAGCTTGGGCCTTCCCGCGGGGGGAAACACCATATATTTT	CASSLGLPAGGNTIYF
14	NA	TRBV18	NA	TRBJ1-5	TGTGCCAGCTCACCACGAGGGCCGGGTCAGCCCCAGCATTTT	CASSPRGPGQPQHF
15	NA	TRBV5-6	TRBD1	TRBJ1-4	TGTGCCAGCAGCGAGGACAGGGGTTTCAATGAAAAACTGTTTTTT	CASSEDRGFNEKLFF
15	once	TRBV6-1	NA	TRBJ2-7	TGTGCCAGCAGTGAAGAAACAGGAGAGTTCTACGAGCAGTACTTC	CASSEETGEFYEQYF
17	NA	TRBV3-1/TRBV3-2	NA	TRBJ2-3	TGTGCCAGCAGCCAAATGTCCGGGAGAACCCTCACAGATACGCAGTATTTT	CASSQMSGRTLTDTQYF
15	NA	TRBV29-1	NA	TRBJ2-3	TGCAGCGTTGAAGATCGCTTAACTAGCACAGATACGCAGTATTTT	CSVEDRLTSTDTQYF
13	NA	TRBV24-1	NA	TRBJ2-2	TGTGCCACCAGTCTCCCGGGGACCGGGGAGCTGTTTTTT	CATSLPGTGELFF
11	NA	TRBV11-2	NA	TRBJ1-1	TGTGCCAGCAGCCCGGGGGAGCAAGCTTTCTTT	CASSPGEQAFF
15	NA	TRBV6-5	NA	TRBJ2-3	TGTGCCAGCAGTTACGGAGGTAGAGCCACAGATACGCAGTATTTT	CASSYGGRATDTQYF
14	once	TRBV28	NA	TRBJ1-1	TGTGCCAGCAGTTTGCGACAGCTAAACACTGAAGCTTTCTTT	CASSLRQLNTEAFF
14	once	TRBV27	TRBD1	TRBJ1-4	TGTGCCAGCAGTTCCTGGGACAGGGAGGGAAAACTGTTTTTT	CASSSWDREGKLFF
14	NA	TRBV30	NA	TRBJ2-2	TGTGCCTGGACCAGGACAGTGAACACCGGGGAGCTGTTTTTT	CAWTRTVNTGELFF
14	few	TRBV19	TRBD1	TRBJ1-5	TGTGCCAGTAGGGGACAGGGCGGCAATCAGCCCCAGCATTTT	CASRGQGGNQPQHF
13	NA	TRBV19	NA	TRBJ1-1	TGTGCCAGTAGTTCTATATTCAACACTGAAGCTTTCTTT	CASSSIFNTEAFF
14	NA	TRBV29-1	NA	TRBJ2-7	TGCAGCGTTGAAGGGAGGGACGACTCCTACGAGCAGTACTTC	CSVEGRDDSYEQYF
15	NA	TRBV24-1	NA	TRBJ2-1	TGTGCCACCAGTGATTTGGCAGGGGCCATGAATGAGCAGTTCTTC	CATSDLAGAMNEQFF
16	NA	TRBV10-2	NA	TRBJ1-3	TGCGCCAGCAGTAAATCCCGGGAGGGCTCTGGAAACACCATATATTTT	CASSKSREGSGNTIYF
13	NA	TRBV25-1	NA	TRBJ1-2	TGTGCCAGCAGTGACACACTAAACTATGGCTACACCTTC	CASSDTLNYGYTF
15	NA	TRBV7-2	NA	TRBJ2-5	TGTGCCAGCAGCTTAGATGGGCAGTTCCAAGAGACCCAGTACTTC	CASSLDGQFQETQYF
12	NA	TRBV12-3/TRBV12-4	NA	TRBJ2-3	TGTGCCAGCAGTGCCAACCGGGATACGCAGTATTTT	CASSANRDTQYF
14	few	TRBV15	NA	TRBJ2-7	TGTGCCACCAGCAGAGGTGGAGCGTCCTACGAGCAGTACTTC	CATSRGGASYEQYF
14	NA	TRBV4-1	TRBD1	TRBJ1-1	TGCGCCAGCAGCCTTCGGGACAGAAACACTGAAGCTTTCTTT	CASSLRDRNTEAFF
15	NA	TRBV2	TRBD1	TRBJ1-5	TGTGCCAGCAGGTTGGGACAGGGAGGCAATCAGCCCCAGCATTTT	CASRLGQGGNQPQHF
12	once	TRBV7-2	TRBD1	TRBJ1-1	TGTGCCAGCAGCCCGACAGGGGTTGAAGCTTTCTTT	CASSPTGVEAFF
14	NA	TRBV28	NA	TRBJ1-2	TGTGCCAGCAGGAACGGGGGGATTAGCTATGGCTACACCTTC	CASRNGGISYGYTF